This is a list of T cell receptor beta chains from one sample in a study of cytomegalovirus exposure and HLA in healthy donors. TCRdb's table, derived via immunoSEQ multiplex PCR, lists solely in-frame clones and lacks some. The data contain some 98,000 clones, roughly a tenth of them seen just once; the ten biggest clones take up 5% to 5.5%. Source material: PBMCs. The receptors stem from a man aged 45-60 years in good health and CMV-seropositive. Each CDR3 is given without its conserved first and last residue.

CDR3: ASSATGTAPYEQY; V: TRBV9; J: TRBJ2-7
CDR3: ASSPGPVYNEQF; V: TRBV18; J: TRBJ2-1
CDR3: ASGLRMNTEAF; V: TRBV2; J: TRBJ1-1
CDR3: ASSVAGQGGAQH; V: TRBV9; J: TRBJ1-5
CDR3: ASSLLANGEQY; V: TRBV5-5; J: TRBJ2-7
CDR3: ATESGRNTEAF; V: TRBV6-5; J: TRBJ1-1
CDR3: ASTHLDRAEQY; V: TRBV28; J: TRBJ2-7
CDR3: AISGAGHTGELF; V: TRBV10-3; J: TRBJ2-2
CDR3: ASSLMGGQETQY; V: TRBV7-2; J: TRBJ2-5
CDR3: ASSIEGRTGGTNQPQH; V: TRBV19; J: TRBJ1-5
CDR3: ASTREGNQPQH; V: TRBV19; J: TRBJ1-5
CDR3: ASSPESGGTEAF; V: TRBV18; J: TRBJ1-1
CDR3: ASSSTSTSTDTQY; V: TRBV7-7; J: TRBJ2-3
CDR3: ASHFGNTIY; V: TRBV5-7; J: TRBJ1-3
CDR3: ATDPPQDSSNQPQH; V: TRBV28; J: TRBJ1-5
CDR3: ASSQDRGLEAF; V: TRBV14; J: TRBJ1-1
CDR3: ASSPQGVGTEAF; V: TRBV27; J: TRBJ1-1
CDR3: ASSGGFEGGGEQF; V: TRBV6-6; J: TRBJ2-1
CDR3: ASSQDRGLSSYNEQF; V: TRBV4-3; J: TRBJ2-1
CDR3: ASSSAGLDEQF; V: TRBV9; J: TRBJ2-1
CDR3: ASREGPGGKLF; V: TRBV6-4; J: TRBJ1-4
CDR3: ASKDQGQGGYT; V: TRBV28; J: TRBJ1-2
CDR3: ASSGRTAKDNEKLF; V: TRBV10-2; J: TRBJ1-4
CDR3: ASSQETGTSGSRTDTQY; V: TRBV4-1; J: TRBJ2-3
CDR3: ASSKTSGAAYNEQF; V: TRBV7-9; J: TRBJ2-1
CDR3: ASVLAGEYNEQF; V: TRBV25-1; J: TRBJ2-1
CDR3: ASSVEIAGNTIY; V: TRBV6-1; J: TRBJ1-3
CDR3: ASSATNGELF; V: TRBV10-1; J: TRBJ2-2
CDR3: ASGQGSDTEAF; V: TRBV28; J: TRBJ1-1
CDR3: ASRIGVGTGELF; V: TRBV5-1; J: TRBJ2-2
CDR3: ASSPRGILGTEAF; V: TRBV18; J: TRBJ1-1
CDR3: ASTMTSDNEQF; V: TRBV19; J: TRBJ2-1
CDR3: ASSLGGRVTEAF; V: TRBV7-6; J: TRBJ1-1
CDR3: ASSQSAWGQGRRPSTDTQY; V: TRBV23-1; J: TRBJ2-3
CDR3: ASSERGGSVNVLT; V: TRBV9; J: TRBJ2-6
CDR3: ASSLGSPGELF; V: TRBV11-1; J: TRBJ2-2
CDR3: ASCRQGAGHCGYT; V: TRBV27; J: TRBJ1-2
CDR3: AWRVRGHYEQY; V: TRBV30; J: TRBJ2-7
CDR3: ASSPLAGGYNEQF; V: TRBV7-9; J: TRBJ2-1
CDR3: ASSDPRTSYNEQF; V: TRBV25-1; J: TRBJ2-1
CDR3: ASSPTGTSGPWLD; V: TRBV18; J: TRBJ2-5
CDR3: ASSFPATSTDTQY; V: TRBV5-1; J: TRBJ2-3
CDR3: ASSARVRGSSYEQY; V: TRBV9; J: TRBJ2-7
CDR3: ASSETGLKQY; V: TRBV2; J: TRBJ2-7
CDR3: SVEDLQSETQY; V: TRBV29-1; J: TRBJ2-5
CDR3: ASSLFGGGETQY; V: TRBV28; J: TRBJ2-5
CDR3: ASSWSSYNEQF; V: TRBV11-2; J: TRBJ2-1
CDR3: AWTLGGTEAF; V: TRBV30; J: TRBJ1-1
CDR3: ASWHRDRGSPLH; V: TRBV5-8; J: TRBJ1-6
CDR3: ATSRDSGRVNEQF; V: TRBV15; J: TRBJ2-1
CDR3: ALTGSQGEKLF; V: TRBV30; J: TRBJ1-4